The 14 T cell receptor beta chains presented below share a single source sample, sequenced in a study of control samples from healthy donors and cancer patients. The repertoire was sequenced with immunoSEQ multiplex PCR; TCRdb's copy has only in-frame clones and lacks some. This table holds 130,000 to 150,000 clones, around 86% found once. Sequencing used blood. Receptors were obtained from a man aged 25-40 years in good health.

This clone was observed a single time. The chain joins TRBV5-4 to TRBJ2-3, with D perhaps TRBD1 (6 bases). Germline CDR1 SGHNT, CDR2 YYREEE (reference sequence). Trimming left V 4 bases short and J 15 bases short, with 18 bases between. This CDR3 has 12 residues. CDR3 amino acids: CASSLSTGPPYF. CDR3 sequence (DNA): TGTGCCAGCAGCCTGTCGACAGGTCCCCCCTATTTT.

The sample holds one count of this clone. The V call is TRBV11-3, the J call TRBJ2-1; 8 bases are a match to TRBD1. With V trimmed by 5 bases and J by 2 bases, 2 bases remained unmatched. This CDR3 has 14 amino acids. Per the germline V gene, CDR1 is SGHNT and CDR2 is YENEEA. CDR3 residues: CASSPTGAYNEQFF. CDR3 coding DNA: TGTGCCAGCAGCCCGACAGGGGCCTACAATGAGCAGTTCTTC.

The gene calls are TRBV28 and TRBJ2-1, with 9 bases identical to TRBD2. V dropped 6 bases and J dropped 2; count of bases not matched to a gene: 8. CDR1 and CDR2 (germline): MDHEN, SYDVKM. The CDR3 has 16 residues. CDR3 bases: TGTGCCAGCAGCCTCGCCAGACTAGCGGCCTACAATGAGCAGTTCTTC. Protein: CASSLARLAAYNEQFF.

The count of this clone is one. This chain uses TRBV4-3 with TRBJ1-4; D is uncertain. CDR3 length: 19 residues. V lost 0 bases and J lost 5, with 22 bases in between. Germline loops: CDR1 LGHNA, CDR2 YSLEER. CDR3 in DNA: TGCGCCAGCAGCCAAGATTTGACGAAAACCAATTATAGCAATGAAAAACTGTTTTTT. Translating it yields CASSQDLTKTNYSNEKLFF.

The rearrangement uses TRBV4-1 and TRBJ1-2, with a tentative D call TRBD1 (5 bases). V shed 1 base and J shed 6 bases, with 12 bases lying between them. CDR1 and CDR2 from the germline V gene are MGHRA and YSYEKL. CDR3 length equals 14 residues. CDR3 coding DNA: TGCGCCAGCAGCCAAGCCGGGACCTGGGATGGCTACACCTTC. It encodes CASSQAGTWDGYTF.

The V call is TRBV9, the J call TRBJ2-7, with 8 bases matching TRBD1. The germline V gene encodes CDR1 SGDLS and CDR2 YYNGEE. The CDR3 is 13 amino acids. V trimming: 6 bases; J trimming: 5 bases; junction bases outside the gene matches: 7. The CDR3 protein is CASNTGTGDEQYF. The CDR3, as DNA: TGTGCCAGCAACACCGGGACAGGCGACGAGCAGTACTTC.

V and J are TRBV5-1 and TRBJ2-6; D is uncertain. CDR3 length equals 16 residues. Germline assignment: CDR1 SGHRS and CDR2 YFSETQ. Between the trimmed V and J ends, which lost 1 base and 0 bases, there was a span of 8 bases. CDR3 DNA sequence: TGCGCCAGCAGCTTGCGGCAATCCTCTGGGGCCAACGTCCTGACTTTC. It yields the protein CASSLRQSSGANVLTF.

V is TRBV27 and J is TRBJ2-7; possibly TRBD1 for D (6 bases). The CDR3 runs to 15 residues. V lost 5 bases, J lost 0 bases, and 14 bases lay in between. Germline values: CDR1 MNHEY, CDR2 SMNVEV (reference sequence). The CDR3 region is CASSTPRQASYEQYF. In DNA form, the CDR3 reads TGTGCCAGCAGTACTCCACGACAGGCCTCCTACGAGCAGTACTTC.

The rearrangement links TRBV5-6 to TRBJ2-2, with D tentatively TRBD2 (5 bases). V lost 6 bases, J lost 5 bases, and 14 bases lay in between. Germline V lookup: CDR1 SGHDT, CDR2 YYEEEE. There are 14 residues in the CDR3. The chain's CDR3 is CASTTGPGTGELFF. In DNA, the CDR3 is TGTGCCAGCACCACGGGCCCGGGGACCGGGGAGCTGTTTTTT.

The chain combines TRBV15 with TRBJ2-7, with D possibly being TRBD2 (5 bases). This CDR3 has 14 residues. CDR1 is LNHNV, CDR2 YYDKDF, per germline (reference sequence). Trimming took 5 bases from V and 6 from J, leaving 17 bases between them. DNA of the CDR3: TGTGCCACCAGCCAACGGTCGGCAGAGGGCGAGCAGTACTTC. The encoded protein is CATSQRSAEGEQYF. The variable domain in full, with the rest retrieved from reference TRBV15 and TRBJ2-7, is DAMVIQNPRYQVTQFGKPVTLSCSQTLNHNVMYWYQQKSSQAPKLLFHYYDKDFNNEADTPDNFQSRRPNTSFCFLDIRSPGLGDTAMYLCATSQRSAEGEQYFGPGTRLTVT.

The rearrangement uses TRBV21-1 and TRBJ2-7; TRBD2 reflects the table's D call only, with no check against the DNA. TRBV21-1 is an annotated pseudogene. CDR3 length: 14 amino acids. DNA of the CDR3: TGTGCCAGCAGCGCCGGGACTCTTGCCTACGAGCAGTACTTC. This sequence encodes CASSAGTLAYEQYF.

This clone showed up just once. The chain couples TRBV9 to TRBJ2-2, with 7 nucleotides matching TRBD1. V shed 0 bases, J shed 2 bases, and the junction held 4 bases outside the gene matches. This CDR3 contains 16 residues. Germline assignment: CDR1 SGDLS and CDR2 YYNGEE. DNA of the CDR3: TGTGCCAGCAGCGTAGCGACAGGGCCCAACACCGGGGAGCTGTTTTTT. It specifies CASSVATGPNTGELFF. Supplemented by reference TRBV9 and TRBJ2-2, the full variable domain reads DSGVTQTPKHLITATGQRVTLRCSPRSGDLSVYWYQQSLDQGLQFLIQYYNGEERAKGNILERFSAQQFPDLHSELNLSSLELGDSALYFCASSVATGPNTGELFFGEGSRLTVL.

The DNA for the CDR3 is TGTGCCAGCTCCGGGACAGGGGGCGTTCAGCCCCAGCATTTT. It is translated as CASSGTGGVQPQHF. The chain combines TRBV27 with TRBJ1-5; 12 positions agree with TRBD1. V dropped 8 bases and J dropped 6; count of bases not matched to a gene: 5. The CDR3 has 14 residues. Germline CDR1 MNHEY, CDR2 SMNVEV (reference sequence).

The chain combines TRBV19 with TRBJ1-1; D unresolved. Germline CDR1 is LNHDA and CDR2 is SQIVND (reference sequence). V lost 6 bases and J 2 bases, leaving 7 bases between the germline ends. There are 12 residues in the CDR3. CDR3 residues: CASSQPNTEAFF. In DNA form, the CDR3 reads TGTGCCAGTAGCCAACCAAACACTGAAGCTTTCTTT.